Presented here are 28 T cell receptor beta chains from one specimen sequenced in a study of blood T cell repertoires in COVID-19. Assay: immunoSEQ multiplex PCR; the TCRdb copy retains only in-frame clones and omits some. The sample has roughly 170,000 clones; approximately 82% are singletons. Sequenced sample: PBMCs or T cells enriched from blood (not recorded which). These TCRs come from a woman between 45 and 60 years old who had recovered from COVID-19.

This clone was seen only a few times. The chain couples TRBV3-1 (or the pseudogene TRBV3-2) to TRBJ1-5; 7 bases map to TRBD1. The J segment lost 9 bases and the V segment lost 1 base, leaving 6 bases of the junction unmatched. Germline values: CDR1 LGHDT, CDR2 YNNKEL (reference sequence). The CDR3 length is 14 residues. CDR3 sequence reads: CASSQGQGSGPQHF. Here the CDR3 DNA reads TGTGCCAGCAGCCAAGGACAGGGCTCAGGGCCCCAGCATTTT.

The chain recombines TRBV18 with TRBJ2-5; possibly TRBD1 for D (6 bases). V was clipped by 3 bases and J by 3 bases, with 8 bases between them. Germline V gene lookup returns CDR1 KGHSH and CDR2 LQKENI. The CDR3 is made up of 13 amino acids. The CDR3 DNA is TGTGCCAGCTCACCGGGACACAAAGAGACCCAGTACTTC. It specifies CASSPGHKETQYF.

This chain uses TRBV9 with TRBJ1-2; 9 bases agree with TRBD1. In germline, CDR1 is SGDLS, CDR2 YYNGEE. The CDR3 has 16 residues. J lost 6 bases, V lost 7 bases, and 16 bases had no gene match. In DNA form, the CDR3 reads TGTGCCAGCGGACGACCCCGGACAGGGGTTCTACATGGCTACACCTTC. This gives the protein CASGRPRTGVLHGYTF.

The gene calls are TRBV9 and TRBJ2-3, with TRBD2 matching over 8 bases. This CDR3 region has 13 residues. With 4 bases clipped from V and 6 bases from J, the junction kept 4 bases outside the gene matches. Germline CDR1 reads SGDLS; CDR2 reads YYNGEE. The CDR3: CASSPGGGDTQYF. The CDR3 nucleotides are TGTGCCAGCAGCCCGGGAGGGGGGGATACGCAGTATTTT.

The V call is TRBV7-3, the J call TRBJ1-1; the match to TRBD1 covers 9 bases. Per germline, CDR1 SGHTA and CDR2 FQGTGA. The CDR3 runs to 14 residues. V lost 3 bases to trimming and J lost 4 bases; unmatched junction nucleotides: 3. The CDR3 reads CASSLEQGATEAFF. CDR3 DNA: TGTGCCAGCAGCTTGGAACAGGGGGCCACTGAAGCTTTCTTT.

The chain couples TRBV7-2 to TRBJ1-1, with 10 bases that match TRBD1. Germline V gene lookup returns CDR1 SGHTA and CDR2 FQGNSA. Losses at the gene ends were 5 bases for V and 7 bases for J; bases not matched to a gene: 13. This CDR3 region has 16 residues. In DNA, the CDR3 is TGTGCCAGCAGCCTCCCCTGGGGACAGGGGTTCGTTGAAGCTTTCTTT. Its protein product is CASSLPWGQGFVEAFF.

V gene TRBV29-1 combines with J gene TRBJ1-5, with D possibly TRBD1 on 5 matching bases. V was clipped by 6 bases and J by 5 bases, with 14 bases between them. CDR3 length: 13 amino acids. CDR1 and CDR2 (germline): SQVTM, ANQGSEA. Here the CDR3 reads CSVSRGSDQPQHF. CDR3 sequence (DNA): TGCAGCGTGAGCCGGGGGTCTGATCAGCCCCAGCATTTT.

This chain links TRBV30 with TRBJ1-1, with D perhaps matching TRBD1 (6 bases). Germline V gives CDR1 GTSNPN, CDR2 SVGIG (reference sequence). Trimming stripped 0 bases from V and 4 bases from J, with 12 bases between. The CDR3 has 14 residues. DNA of the CDR3: TGTGCCTGGAGTGTACTACAGGGACCCACTGAAGCTTTCTTT. It codes for CAWSVLQGPTEAFF.

The sample holds a few counts of this clone. The missing conserved phenylalanine or tryptophan at the end of this CDR3 makes a read error likely. The DNA is omitted, as the CDR3 cannot be located on it reliably, and the CDR3 follows TCRdb's listing. The chain is built from TRBV7-9 and TRBJ1-2; the table's D call, TRBD1, has no DNA check behind it. In germline, CDR1 is SEHNR, CDR2 FQNEAQ (reference sequence). Counting both end residues, the CDR3 totals 13 amino acids. CDR3 region: CASSPVGDRLPSV.

The chain employs TRBV28 and TRBJ2-3; perhaps TRBD2 as D (6 bases). The germline CDR1 and CDR2 sequences are MDHEN and SYDVKM. The CDR3 consists of 14 residues. The V and J ends lost 5 bases and 0 bases respectively, with 9 bases between them. The CDR3 nucleotides read TGTGCCAGCAGTAAGGGGACTAGCACAGATACGCAGTATTTT. Protein: CASSKGTSTDTQYF.

The J gene is TRBJ1-2, the V gene TRBV6-5, with TRBD1 identical over 8 bases. The CDR3 is made up of 13 amino acids. Trimming took 5 bases from V and 7 from J; bases not matched to a gene: 6. CDR1 MNHEY and CDR2 SVGAGI come from the germline V gene. CDR3 sequence: CASSRGQGPGYTF. The DNA for the CDR3 is TGTGCCAGCAGTCGCGGACAGGGACCTGGCTACACCTTC.

The chain has TRBV6-5 and TRBJ1-2, with D possibly TRBD1 on 5 matching bases. Germline CDR1 is MNHEY and CDR2 is SVGAGI. V lost 8 bases to trimming and J lost 5 bases, with 15 bases between them. CDR3 length equals 13 residues. The CDR3 is CASHPTGAYGYTF. CDR3 bases: TGTGCCAGCCATCCCACTGGGGCGTATGGCTACACCTTC.

The chain links TRBV19 to TRBJ2-5; D may be TRBD2 (5 bases). Germline values: CDR1 LNHDA, CDR2 SQIVND (reference sequence). CDR3 length: 15 residues. Trimming took off 0 bases at V and 1 base at J, with 9 bases between the two ends. The CDR3 nucleotides read TGTGCCAGTAGTATAGAGTGGAGGATCCAAGAGACCCAGTACTTC. It yields the protein CASSIEWRIQETQYF.

The chain couples TRBV2 to TRBJ1-5; D is perhaps TRBD1 (6 bases). Trimming took 6 bases from V and 4 from J, leaving 13 bases between them. The CDR3 has 14 amino acids. Looked up from germline, CDR1 is SNHLY and CDR2 is FYNNEI. The CDR3 nucleotides are TGTGCCAGCAGCCAAGGACAGTGGAATCAGCCCCAGCATTTT. This sequence encodes CASSQGQWNQPQHF.

The genes are TRBV30 and TRBJ2-1; 9 bases match TRBD2. The ends lost 1 base at V and 9 bases at J; junction bases unmatched: 13. This CDR3 contains 16 residues. Germline assignment: CDR1 GTSNPN and CDR2 SVGIG (reference sequence). CDR3 region: CAWSAAGTSLMGEQFF. The CDR3 DNA is TGTGCCTGGAGTGCAGCCGGGACTAGCCTCATGGGTGAGCAGTTCTTC.

With regard to this clone: The germline gene is not matched at one end of the junction; a read error may be the cause. CDR3 residues: CASSPSTGNAEAFF. In nucleotides, the CDR3 is TGTGCCAGCTCACCGTCGACAGGGAACGCTGAAGCTTTCTTT. This chain connects TRBV18 to TRBJ1-1, with 7 positions matching TRBD1. This CDR3 comprises 14 residues. Germline lookup yields CDR1 KGHSH and CDR2 LQKENI.

The V and J genes are TRBV6-2 or TRBV6-3 and TRBJ1-1; maybe TRBD1 (6 bases). The CDR3 is 13 amino acids. Germline V lookup: CDR1 MNHEY, CDR2 SVGEGT. Between the trimmed V and J ends, which lost 0 bases and 9 bases, there was a span of 11 bases. Here the CDR3 DNA reads TGTGCCAGCAGTTACTCGTACGACAGGAAAGCTTTCTTT. Residues: CASSYSYDRKAFF.

This chain connects TRBV11-3 to TRBJ2-1; TRBD1 agrees at 8 bases. Unmatched junction bases numbered 12, after V lost 10 bases and J lost 7 bases. Germline values: CDR1 SGHNT, CDR2 YENEEA. This CDR3 spans 14 amino acids. The CDR3 here is CATEPDRAGNEQFF. In DNA form, the CDR3 reads TGTGCCACCGAGCCGGACAGGGCAGGAAATGAGCAGTTCTTC.

The chain uses TRBV3-1 (or the pseudogene TRBV3-2) and TRBJ2-7, with TRBD1 as a possible D gene (6 bases). V lost 5 bases and J lost 6, with 14 bases in between. The CDR3 loop spans 13 amino acids. CDR1 and CDR2 from the germline V gene are LGHDT and YNNKEL (reference sequence). The CDR3 coding sequence is TGTGCCAGCAGCTTACAGGGCTGGAGCGAGCAGTACGTC. This codes for CASSLQGWSEQYV.

V and J are TRBV6-5 and TRBJ2-7; perhaps TRBD2 as D (6 bases). Per germline, CDR1 MNHEY and CDR2 SVGAGI. The germline V and J ends were trimmed by 0 bases and 9 bases, with 12 bases remaining between them. This CDR3 has 13 amino acids. CDR3 protein: CASSYSRASAQYV. The CDR3 region has the DNA TGTGCCAGCAGTTACTCGAGGGCTAGCGCGCAGTACGTC.

The sample holds one count of this clone. V usage is TRBV20-1 and J usage is TRBJ1-5; D may be TRBD1 (6 bases). Deletions cut 3 bases from V and 8 bases from J, with 11 bases between. The CDR3 loop spans 12 amino acids. The V gene's germline CDR1 is DFQATT and CDR2 SNEGSKA (reference sequence). CDR3 amino acids: CSASLQGKPQHF. In DNA, the CDR3 is TGCAGTGCTAGTTTACAGGGAAAGCCCCAGCATTTT.

The chain has TRBV4-3 and TRBJ1-1; perhaps TRBD1 as D (6 bases). CDR3 length: 17 amino acids. Per germline, CDR1 LGHNA and CDR2 YSLEER. The V end lost 0 bases, the J end lost 0 bases, and 14 bases lay between the germline ends. The CDR3 bases are TGCGCCAGCAGCCAAGACGTCGCAGGGGCCATGAACACTGAAGCTTTCTTT. It codes for CASSQDVAGAMNTEAFF.

CDR3 nucleotide sequence: TGTGCCAGCAGTTTATCCGGGACAGGGCCCCGGGGCACTGAAGCTTTCTTT. This codes for CASSLSGTGPRGTEAFF. The chain recombines TRBV27 with TRBJ1-1, with 9 bases matching TRBD1. With V trimmed by 0 bases and J by 4 bases, 9 bases remained unmatched. Per germline, CDR1 MNHEY and CDR2 SMNVEV (reference sequence). CDR3 length equals 17 residues.

The chain carries TRBV2 and TRBJ2-1; D is possibly TRBD1 (5 bases). The CDR3 is 14 amino acids. Germline CDR1 SNHLY, CDR2 FYNNEI. Trimming left V 5 bases short and J 5 bases short, with 13 bases between. The DNA of the CDR3 is TGTGCCAGCAGTCCCCCAGGGATAAACAATGAGCAGTTCTTC. As protein: CASSPPGINNEQFF.

This clone was observed a few times. The rearrangement uses TRBV5-4 and TRBJ1-3, with a tentative D call TRBD1 (5 bases). Trimming shortened V by 1 base and J by 6 bases, and 8 bases separated the two germline ends. The CDR3 loop spans 13 amino acids. Per germline, CDR1 SGHNT and CDR2 YYREEE (reference sequence). In DNA, the CDR3 is TGTGCCAGCAGCTTGTCACAGGCAAACACCATATATTTT. This codes for CASSLSQANTIYF. Filled out from reference TRBV5-4 and TRBJ1-3, the complete variable domain reads ETGVTQSPTHLIKTRGQQVTLRCSSQSGHNTVSWYQQALGQGPQFIFQYYREEENGRGNFPPRFSGLQFPNYSSELNVNALELDDSALYLCASSLSQANTIYFGEGSWLTVV.

The DNA for the CDR3 is TGCGCCAGCCGACAGGGAGCGGCTGCTTCACCCCTCCACTTT. Translation: CASRQGAAASPLHF. The chain has TRBV5-1 and TRBJ1-6; 7 nucleotides align to TRBD1. This CDR3 spans 14 amino acids. V gave up 7 bases and J gave up 9 bases; unmatched junction bases: 10. Germline assignment: CDR1 SGHRS and CDR2 YFSETQ.

This clone was seen more than once but under ten times. The J gene is TRBJ1-6, the V gene TRBV9, with D tentatively TRBD1 (5 bases). V lost 0 bases and J 11 bases, leaving 6 bases between the germline ends. CDR1 and CDR2 (germline): SGDLS, YYNGEE. The CDR3 is made up of 12 amino acids. This CDR3 reads CASSVEGTPLHF. CDR3 in DNA: TGTGCCAGCAGCGTAGAGGGGACACCCCTCCACTTT.

The chain joins TRBV30 to TRBJ1-5, with D perhaps matching TRBD1 (5 bases). The CDR3 is 14 amino acids. The V gene's germline CDR1 is GTSNPN and CDR2 SVGIG (reference sequence). The V end lost 2 bases, the J end lost 1 base, and 9 bases lay between the germline ends. For the CDR3, the DNA is TGTGCCTGGAGTTTAGGGGCAAGCAATCAGCCCCAGCATTTT. Its protein is CAWSLGASNQPQHF. The variable domain in full, completed from reference TRBV30 and TRBJ1-5, reads SQTIHQWPATLVQPVGSPLSLECTVEGTSNPNLYWYRQAAGRGLQLLFYSVGIGQISSEVPQNLSASRPQDRQFILSSKKLLLSDSGFYLCAWSLGASNQPQHFGDGTRLSIL.